This is a list of T cell receptor beta chains from one sample in a study of CD8 T cells in ankylosing spondylitis. One entry per CDR3 protein, called by TCRdb with MiXCR from the 5' RACE reads. The sample has some 30,000 distinct CDR3 sequences, approximately 14% seen once; the top ten hold about a third. What was sequenced was blood. These TCRs come from a male donor with ankylosing spondylitis or in good health (not recorded which). Both conserved end residues are part of each CDR3. A D gene is named only where the DNA matches it firmly. Clone size is stated in some rows and not others, as once, few, many or a class when expanded.

cdr3_aa: CASSLAWVGQSYNEQFF
cdr3_nt: TGTGCCAGCAGCTTAGCGTGGGTAGGCCAGTCCTACAATGAGCAGTTCTTC
v_call: TRBV7-8
d_call: NA
j_call: TRBJ2-1
clone_size: NA

cdr3_aa: CAIGGKEYTDTQYF
cdr3_nt: TGTGCCATCGGGGGAAAAGAGTACACAGATACGCAGTATTTT
v_call: TRBV10-3
d_call: NA
j_call: TRBJ2-3
clone_size: NA

cdr3_aa: CASSRRLAGENYEQYF
cdr3_nt: TGCGCCAGCAGCCGACGACTAGCGGGGGAGAATTACGAGCAGTACTTC
v_call: TRBV4-1
d_call: TRBD2
j_call: TRBJ2-7
clone_size: NA

cdr3_aa: CASRRPGRTADTQYF
cdr3_nt: TGTGCCAGCAGGAGGCCGGGACGCACGGCGGATACGCAGTATTTT
v_call: TRBV28
d_call: NA
j_call: TRBJ2-3
clone_size: NA

cdr3_aa: CSAPGPSSYEQYF
cdr3_nt: TGCAGTGCACCGGGCCCCAGCTCCTACGAGCAGTACTTC
v_call: TRBV20-1
d_call: NA
j_call: TRBJ2-7
clone_size: few

cdr3_aa: CASSFGLAGDYPGELFF
cdr3_nt: TGTGCCAGCAGTTTTGGACTAGCGGGAGATTATCCCGGGGAGCTGTTTTTT
v_call: TRBV12-3/TRBV12-4
d_call: TRBD2
j_call: TRBJ2-2
clone_size: NA

cdr3_aa: CASSRRLITGELFF
cdr3_nt: TGTGCCAGCAGCCGCCGACTGATCACCGGGGAGCTGTTTTTT
v_call: TRBV28
d_call: NA
j_call: TRBJ2-2
clone_size: NA

cdr3_aa: CSARVGFNSPLHF
cdr3_nt: TGCAGTGCTAGAGTGGGTTTTAATTCACCCCTCCACTTT
v_call: TRBV20-1
d_call: NA
j_call: TRBJ1-6
clone_size: few

cdr3_aa: CATSEGQGKDIQYF
cdr3_nt: TGTGCCACCAGTGAAGGACAGGGAAAGGACATTCAGTACTTC
v_call: TRBV24-1
d_call: TRBD1
j_call: TRBJ2-4
clone_size: NA

cdr3_aa: CASSITTGDTEAFF
cdr3_nt: TGTGCCAGCAGTATAACGACAGGGGACACTGAAGCTTTCTTT
v_call: TRBV12-3/TRBV12-4
d_call: TRBD1
j_call: TRBJ1-1
clone_size: NA